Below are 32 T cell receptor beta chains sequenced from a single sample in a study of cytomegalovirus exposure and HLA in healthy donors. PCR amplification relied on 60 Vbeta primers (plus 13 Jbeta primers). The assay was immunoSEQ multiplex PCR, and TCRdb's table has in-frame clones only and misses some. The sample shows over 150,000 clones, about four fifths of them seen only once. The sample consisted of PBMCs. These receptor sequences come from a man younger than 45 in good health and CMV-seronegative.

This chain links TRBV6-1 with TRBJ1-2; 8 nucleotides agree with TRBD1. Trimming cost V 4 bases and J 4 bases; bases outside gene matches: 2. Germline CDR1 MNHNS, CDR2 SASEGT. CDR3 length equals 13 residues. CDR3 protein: CASSGGQGYGYTF. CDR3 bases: TGTGCCAGCAGTGGAGGACAGGGCTATGGCTACACCTTC.

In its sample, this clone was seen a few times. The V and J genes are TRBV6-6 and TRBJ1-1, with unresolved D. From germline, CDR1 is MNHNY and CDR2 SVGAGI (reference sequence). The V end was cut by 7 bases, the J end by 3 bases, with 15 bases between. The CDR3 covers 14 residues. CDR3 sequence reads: CASTHRGMDTEAFF. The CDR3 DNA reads TGTGCCAGCACCCACCGCGGTATGGACACTGAAGCTTTCTTT.

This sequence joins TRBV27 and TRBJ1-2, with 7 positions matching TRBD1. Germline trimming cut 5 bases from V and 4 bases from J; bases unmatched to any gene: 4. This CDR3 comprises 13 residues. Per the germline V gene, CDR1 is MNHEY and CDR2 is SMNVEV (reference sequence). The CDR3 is CASSAGQVYGYTF. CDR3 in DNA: TGTGCCAGCAGTGCTGGACAGGTCTATGGCTACACCTTC.

CDR3 nucleotide sequence: TGTGCCAGCAGCTCCGGACAGGGTATTGGCTACACCTTC. This encodes CASSSGQGIGYTF. The chain uses TRBV13 and TRBJ1-2, with TRBD1 matching over 8 bases. Germline values: CDR1 PRHDT, CDR2 FYEKMQ (reference sequence). The CDR3 runs 13 residues. The V and J ends lost 4 bases and 7 bases, in that order; junction bases with no gene match: 5.

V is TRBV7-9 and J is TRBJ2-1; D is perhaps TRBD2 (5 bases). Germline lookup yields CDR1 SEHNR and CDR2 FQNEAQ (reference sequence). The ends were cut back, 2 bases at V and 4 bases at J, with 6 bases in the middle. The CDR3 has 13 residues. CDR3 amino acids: CASSLREYNEQFF. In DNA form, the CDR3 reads TGTGCCAGCAGCTTACGGGAATACAATGAGCAGTTCTTC.

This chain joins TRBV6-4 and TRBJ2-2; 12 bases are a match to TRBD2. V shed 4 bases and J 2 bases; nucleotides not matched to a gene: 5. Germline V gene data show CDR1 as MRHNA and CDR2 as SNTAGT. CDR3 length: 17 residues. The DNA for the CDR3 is TGTGCCAGCAGTGGTCCTAGCGGGGGGGCCAACACCGGGGAGCTGTTTTTT. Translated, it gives CASSGPSGGANTGELFF.

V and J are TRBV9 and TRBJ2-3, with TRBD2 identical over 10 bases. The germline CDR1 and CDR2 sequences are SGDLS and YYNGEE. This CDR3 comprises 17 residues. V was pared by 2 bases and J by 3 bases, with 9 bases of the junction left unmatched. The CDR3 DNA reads TGTGCCAGCAGCGTTTCGGGTAGCGGGGGGTTGACAGATACGCAGTATTTT. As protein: CASSVSGSGGLTDTQYF.

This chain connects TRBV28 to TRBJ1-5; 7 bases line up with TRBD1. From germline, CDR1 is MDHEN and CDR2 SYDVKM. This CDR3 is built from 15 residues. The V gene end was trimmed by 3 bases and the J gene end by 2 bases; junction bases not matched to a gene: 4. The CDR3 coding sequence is TGTGCCAGCAGTTTCGGCAGGGGGGGCAATCAGCCCCAGCATTTT. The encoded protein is CASSFGRGGNQPQHF.

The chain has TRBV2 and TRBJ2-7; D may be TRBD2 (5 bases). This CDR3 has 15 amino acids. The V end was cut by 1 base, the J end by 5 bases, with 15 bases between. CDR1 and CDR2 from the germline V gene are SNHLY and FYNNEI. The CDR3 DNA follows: TGTGCCAGCAGTGAAGGAGGGAGCAGAGTCCACGAGCAGTACTTC. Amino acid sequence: CASSEGGSRVHEQYF.

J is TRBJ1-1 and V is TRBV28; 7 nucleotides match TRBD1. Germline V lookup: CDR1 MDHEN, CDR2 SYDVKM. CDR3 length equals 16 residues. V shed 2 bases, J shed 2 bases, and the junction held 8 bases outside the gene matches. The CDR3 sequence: CASSLVPRDSNTEAFF. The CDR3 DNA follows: TGTGCCAGCAGTTTAGTACCGAGGGACAGTAACACTGAAGCTTTCTTT.

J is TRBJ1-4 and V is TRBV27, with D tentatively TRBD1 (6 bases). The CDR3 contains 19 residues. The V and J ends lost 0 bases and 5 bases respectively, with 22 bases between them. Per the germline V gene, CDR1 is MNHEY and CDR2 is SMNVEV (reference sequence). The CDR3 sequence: CASSLSGAGVRGENEKLFF. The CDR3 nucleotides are TGTGCCAGCAGTTTATCGGGGGCAGGGGTTCGGGGGGAGAATGAAAAACTGTTTTTT.

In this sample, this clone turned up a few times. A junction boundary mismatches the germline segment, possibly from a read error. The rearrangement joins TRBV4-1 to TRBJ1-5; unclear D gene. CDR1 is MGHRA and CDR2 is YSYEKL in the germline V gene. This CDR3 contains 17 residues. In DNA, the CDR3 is TGCGCCAGCAGCCAAAATACAGACACTGTCCGCGATCAACCCCAGCATTTT. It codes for CASSQNTDTVRDQPQHF.

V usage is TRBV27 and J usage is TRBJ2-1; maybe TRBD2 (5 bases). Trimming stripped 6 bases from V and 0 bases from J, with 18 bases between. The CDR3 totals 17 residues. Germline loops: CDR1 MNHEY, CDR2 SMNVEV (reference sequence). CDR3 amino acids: CASSYATGVRSYNEQFF. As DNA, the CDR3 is TGTGCCAGCAGCTATGCCACCGGGGTCCGCTCCTACAATGAGCAGTTCTTC.

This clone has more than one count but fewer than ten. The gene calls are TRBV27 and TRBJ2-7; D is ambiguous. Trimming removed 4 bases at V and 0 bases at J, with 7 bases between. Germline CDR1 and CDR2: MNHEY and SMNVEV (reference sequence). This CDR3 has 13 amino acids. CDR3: CASSSTRSYEQYF. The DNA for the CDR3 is TGTGCCAGCAGTTCTACCCGCTCCTACGAGCAGTACTTC.

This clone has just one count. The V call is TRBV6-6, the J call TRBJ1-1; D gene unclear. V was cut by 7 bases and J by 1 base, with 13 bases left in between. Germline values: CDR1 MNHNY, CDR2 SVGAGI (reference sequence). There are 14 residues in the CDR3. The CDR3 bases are TGTGCCAGCAAAACGACAAGCAGGAACACTGAAGCTTTCTTT. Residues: CASKTTSRNTEAFF.

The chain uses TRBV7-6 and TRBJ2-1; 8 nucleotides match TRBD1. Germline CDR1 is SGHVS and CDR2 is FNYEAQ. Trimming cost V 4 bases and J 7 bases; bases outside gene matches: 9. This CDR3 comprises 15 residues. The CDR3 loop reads CASSSGQGMVNEQFF. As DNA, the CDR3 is TGTGCCAGCAGCTCCGGACAGGGAATGGTAAATGAGCAGTTCTTC. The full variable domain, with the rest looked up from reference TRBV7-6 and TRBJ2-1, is GAGVSQSPRYKVTKRGQDVALRCDPISGHVSLYWYRQALGQGPEFLTYFNYEAQQDKSGLPNDRFSAERPEGSISTLTIQRTEQRDSAMYRCASSSGQGMVNEQFFGPGTRLTVL.

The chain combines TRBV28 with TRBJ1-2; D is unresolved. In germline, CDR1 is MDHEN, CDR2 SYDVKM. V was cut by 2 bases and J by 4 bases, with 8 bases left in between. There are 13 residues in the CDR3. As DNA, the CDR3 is TGTGCCAGCAGTTTACGGCAGGCCTATGGCTACACCTTC. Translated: CASSLRQAYGYTF.

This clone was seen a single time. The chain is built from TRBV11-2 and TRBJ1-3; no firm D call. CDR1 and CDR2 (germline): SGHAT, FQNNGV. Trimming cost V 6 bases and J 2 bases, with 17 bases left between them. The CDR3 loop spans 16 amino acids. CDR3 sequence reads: CASRPSFGAPGNTIYF. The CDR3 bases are TGTGCCAGCAGGCCCTCTTTCGGAGCCCCTGGAAACACCATATATTTT. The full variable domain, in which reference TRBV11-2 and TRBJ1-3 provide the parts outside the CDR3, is EAGVAQSPRYKIIEKRQSVAFWCNPISGHATLYWYQQILGQGPKLLIQFQNNGVVDDSQLPKDRFSAERLKGVDSTLKIQPAKLEDSAVYLCASRPSFGAPGNTIYFGEGSWLTVV.

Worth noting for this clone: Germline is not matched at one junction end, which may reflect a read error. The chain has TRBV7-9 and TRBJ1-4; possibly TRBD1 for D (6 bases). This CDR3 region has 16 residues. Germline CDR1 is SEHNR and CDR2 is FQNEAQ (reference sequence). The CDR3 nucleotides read TGTTCCAGCAGCTTACCCCTGACAGGAGGCTATGAAAAACTGTTTTTT. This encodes CSSSLPLTGGYEKLFF.

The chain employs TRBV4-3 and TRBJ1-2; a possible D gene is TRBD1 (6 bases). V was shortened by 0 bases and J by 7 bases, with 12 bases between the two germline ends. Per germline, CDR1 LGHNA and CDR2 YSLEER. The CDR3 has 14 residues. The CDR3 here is CASSQEGGRGGYTF. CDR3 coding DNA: TGCGCCAGCAGCCAAGAGGGGGGGCGGGGTGGCTACACCTTC.

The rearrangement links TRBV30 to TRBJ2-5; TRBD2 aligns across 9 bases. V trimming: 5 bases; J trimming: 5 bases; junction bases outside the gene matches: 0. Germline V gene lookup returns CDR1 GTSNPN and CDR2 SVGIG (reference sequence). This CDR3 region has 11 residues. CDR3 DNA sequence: TGTGCCTGGGGGACTAGCGAGACCCAGTACTTC. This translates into CAWGTSETQYF.

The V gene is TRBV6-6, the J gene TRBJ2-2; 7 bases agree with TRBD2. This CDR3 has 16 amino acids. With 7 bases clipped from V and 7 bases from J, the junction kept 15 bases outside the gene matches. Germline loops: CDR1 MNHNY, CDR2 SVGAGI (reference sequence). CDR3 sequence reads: CASTHRGREYGGELFF. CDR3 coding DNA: TGTGCCAGCACCCACAGAGGGAGGGAGTACGGCGGGGAGCTGTTTTTT.

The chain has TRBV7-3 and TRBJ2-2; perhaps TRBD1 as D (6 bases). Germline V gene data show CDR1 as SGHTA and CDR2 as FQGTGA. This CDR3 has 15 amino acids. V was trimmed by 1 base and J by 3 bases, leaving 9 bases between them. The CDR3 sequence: CASSLNTGYTGELFF. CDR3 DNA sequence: TGTGCCAGCAGCTTAAATACAGGGTACACCGGGGAGCTGTTTTTT.

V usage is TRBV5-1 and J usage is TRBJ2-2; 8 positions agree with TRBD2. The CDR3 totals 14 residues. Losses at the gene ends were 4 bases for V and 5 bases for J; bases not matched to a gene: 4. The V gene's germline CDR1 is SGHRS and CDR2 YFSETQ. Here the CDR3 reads CASSISGTTGELFF. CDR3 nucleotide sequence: TGCGCCAGCAGCATTAGCGGGACTACCGGGGAGCTGTTTTTT.

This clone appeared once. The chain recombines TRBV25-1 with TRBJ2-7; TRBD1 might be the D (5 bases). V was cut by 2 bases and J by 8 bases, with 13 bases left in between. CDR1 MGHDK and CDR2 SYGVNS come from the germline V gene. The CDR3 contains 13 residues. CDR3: CASSELRASQQYF. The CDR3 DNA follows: TGTGCCAGCAGTGAACTCAGGGCTTCTCAGCAGTACTTC.

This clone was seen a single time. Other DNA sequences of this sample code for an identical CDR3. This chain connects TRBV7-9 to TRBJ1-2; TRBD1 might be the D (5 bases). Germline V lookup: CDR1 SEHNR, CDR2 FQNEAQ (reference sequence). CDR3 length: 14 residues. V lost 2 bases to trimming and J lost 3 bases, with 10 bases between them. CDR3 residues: CASSLTGTHYGYTF. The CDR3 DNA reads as TGTGCCAGCAGCTTAACCGGGACTCACTATGGCTACACCTTC.

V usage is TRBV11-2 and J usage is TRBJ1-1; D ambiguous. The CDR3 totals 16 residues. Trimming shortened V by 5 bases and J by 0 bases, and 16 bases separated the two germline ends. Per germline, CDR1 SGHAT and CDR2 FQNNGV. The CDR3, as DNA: TGTGCCAGCAGCCTTCTGAGGTCGGCTATGAACACTGAAGCTTTCTTT. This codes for CASSLLRSAMNTEAFF.

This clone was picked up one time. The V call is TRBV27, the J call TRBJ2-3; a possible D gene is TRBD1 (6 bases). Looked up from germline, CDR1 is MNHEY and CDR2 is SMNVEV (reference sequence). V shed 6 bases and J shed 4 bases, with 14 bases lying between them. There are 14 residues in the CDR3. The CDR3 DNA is TGTGCCAGCAGAAAGCGGAAGGGGGCAGATACGCAGTATTTT. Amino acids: CASRKRKGADTQYF.

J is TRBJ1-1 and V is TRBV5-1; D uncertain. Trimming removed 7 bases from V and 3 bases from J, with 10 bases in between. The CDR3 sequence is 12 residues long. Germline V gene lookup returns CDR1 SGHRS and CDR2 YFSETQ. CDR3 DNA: TGCGCCAGCTCACACGGGGACACTGAAGCTTTCTTT. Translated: CASSHGDTEAFF.

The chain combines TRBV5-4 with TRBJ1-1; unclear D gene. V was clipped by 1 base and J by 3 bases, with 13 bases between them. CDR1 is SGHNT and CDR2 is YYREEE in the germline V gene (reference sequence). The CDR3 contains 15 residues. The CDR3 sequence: CASSLNGVGYTEAFF. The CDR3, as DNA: TGTGCCAGCAGCTTGAACGGGGTGGGGTACACTGAAGCTTTCTTT.

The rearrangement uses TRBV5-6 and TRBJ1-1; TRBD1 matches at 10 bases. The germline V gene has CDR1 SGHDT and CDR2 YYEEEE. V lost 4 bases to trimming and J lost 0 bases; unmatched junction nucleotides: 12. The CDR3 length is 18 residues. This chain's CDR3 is CASSTVHWDRGLNTEAFF. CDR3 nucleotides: TGTGCCAGCAGCACGGTGCATTGGGACAGGGGTTTGAACACTGAAGCTTTCTTT.

As DNA, the CDR3 is TGTGCCAGCAGGCCTGGCGACGGGGGAATCGGCTACACCTTC. As protein: CASRPGDGGIGYTF. The V gene is TRBV7-9, the J gene TRBJ1-2; D may be TRBD1 (5 bases). V was clipped by 6 bases and J by 8 bases, with 19 bases between them. Germline CDR1 reads SEHNR; CDR2 reads FQNEAQ (reference sequence). There are 14 residues in the CDR3.